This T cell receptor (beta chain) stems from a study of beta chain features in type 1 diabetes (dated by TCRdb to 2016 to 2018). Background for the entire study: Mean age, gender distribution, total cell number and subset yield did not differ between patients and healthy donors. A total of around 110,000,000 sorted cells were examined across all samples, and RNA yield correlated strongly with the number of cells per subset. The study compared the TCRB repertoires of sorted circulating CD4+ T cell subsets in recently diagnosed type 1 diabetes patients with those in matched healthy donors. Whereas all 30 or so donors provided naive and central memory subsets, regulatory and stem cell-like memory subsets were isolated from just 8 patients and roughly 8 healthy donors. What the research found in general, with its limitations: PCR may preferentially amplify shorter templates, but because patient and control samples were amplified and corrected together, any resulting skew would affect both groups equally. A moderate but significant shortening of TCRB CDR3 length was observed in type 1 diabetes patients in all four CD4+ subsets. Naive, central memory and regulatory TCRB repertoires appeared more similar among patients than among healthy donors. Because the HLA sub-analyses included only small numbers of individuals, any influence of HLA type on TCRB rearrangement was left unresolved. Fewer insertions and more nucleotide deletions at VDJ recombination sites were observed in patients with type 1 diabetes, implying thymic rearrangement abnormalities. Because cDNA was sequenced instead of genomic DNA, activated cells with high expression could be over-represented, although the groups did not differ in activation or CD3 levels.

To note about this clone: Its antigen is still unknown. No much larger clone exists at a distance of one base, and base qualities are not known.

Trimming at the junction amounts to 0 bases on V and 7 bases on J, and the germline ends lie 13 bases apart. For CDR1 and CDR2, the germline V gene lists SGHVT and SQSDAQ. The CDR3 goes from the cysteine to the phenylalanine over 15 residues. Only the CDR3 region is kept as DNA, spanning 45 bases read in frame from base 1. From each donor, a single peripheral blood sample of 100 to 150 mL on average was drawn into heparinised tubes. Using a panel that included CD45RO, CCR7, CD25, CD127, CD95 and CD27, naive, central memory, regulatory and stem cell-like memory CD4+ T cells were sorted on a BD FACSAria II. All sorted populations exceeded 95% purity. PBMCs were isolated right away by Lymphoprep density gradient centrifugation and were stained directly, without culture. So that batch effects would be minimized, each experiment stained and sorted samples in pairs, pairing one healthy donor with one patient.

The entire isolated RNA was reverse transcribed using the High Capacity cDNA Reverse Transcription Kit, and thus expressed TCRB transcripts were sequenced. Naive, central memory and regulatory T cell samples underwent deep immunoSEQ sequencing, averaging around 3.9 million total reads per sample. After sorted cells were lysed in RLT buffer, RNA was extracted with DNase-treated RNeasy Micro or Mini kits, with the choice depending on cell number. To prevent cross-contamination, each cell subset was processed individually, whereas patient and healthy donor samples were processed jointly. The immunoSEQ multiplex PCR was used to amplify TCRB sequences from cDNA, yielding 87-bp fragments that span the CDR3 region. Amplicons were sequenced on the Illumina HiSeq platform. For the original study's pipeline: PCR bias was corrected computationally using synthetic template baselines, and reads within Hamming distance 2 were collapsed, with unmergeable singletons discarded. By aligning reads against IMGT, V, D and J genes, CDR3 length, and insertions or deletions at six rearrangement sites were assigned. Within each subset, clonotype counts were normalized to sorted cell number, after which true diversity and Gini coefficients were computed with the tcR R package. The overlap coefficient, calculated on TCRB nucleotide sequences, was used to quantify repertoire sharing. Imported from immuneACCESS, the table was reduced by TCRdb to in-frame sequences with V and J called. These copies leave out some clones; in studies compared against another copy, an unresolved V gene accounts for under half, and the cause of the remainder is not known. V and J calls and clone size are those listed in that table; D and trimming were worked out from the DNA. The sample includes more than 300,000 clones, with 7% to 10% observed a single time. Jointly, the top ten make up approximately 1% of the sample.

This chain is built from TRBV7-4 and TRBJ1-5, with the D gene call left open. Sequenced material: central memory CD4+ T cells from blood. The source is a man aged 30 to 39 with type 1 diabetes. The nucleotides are TGTGCCAGCAGCTTAGCGCAATGGGCTCAACAGCCCCAGCATTTT. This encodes CASSLAQWAQQPQHF.